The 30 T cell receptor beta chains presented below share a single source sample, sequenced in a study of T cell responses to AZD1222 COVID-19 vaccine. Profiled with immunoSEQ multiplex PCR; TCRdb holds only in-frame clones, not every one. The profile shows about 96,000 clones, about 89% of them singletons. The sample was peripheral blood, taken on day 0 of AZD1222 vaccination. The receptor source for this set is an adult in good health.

Written as DNA, the CDR3 is TGTGCCAGCAGCCATTACGTTAGCTTTGAAGCTTTCTTT. Its protein product is CASSHYVSFEAFF. The chain has TRBV6-5 and TRBJ1-1; D is uncertain. Germline values: CDR1 MNHEY, CDR2 SVGAGI. CDR3 length equals 13 residues. V was cut by 6 bases and J by 7 bases, with 15 bases left in between.

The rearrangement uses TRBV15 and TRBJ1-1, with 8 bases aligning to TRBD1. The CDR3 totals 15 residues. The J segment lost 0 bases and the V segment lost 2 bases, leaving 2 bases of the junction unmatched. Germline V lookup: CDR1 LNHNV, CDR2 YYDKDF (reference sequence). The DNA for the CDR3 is TGTGCCACCAGCAGAAGGACAGGGATGAACACTGAAGCTTTCTTT. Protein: CATSRRTGMNTEAFF.

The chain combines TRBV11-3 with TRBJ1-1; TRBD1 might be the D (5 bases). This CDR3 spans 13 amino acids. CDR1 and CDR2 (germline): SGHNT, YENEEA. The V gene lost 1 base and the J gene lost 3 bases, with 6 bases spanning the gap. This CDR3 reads CASSLVRDTEAFF. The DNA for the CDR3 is TGTGCCAGCAGCTTAGTCAGGGACACTGAAGCTTTCTTT.

Written as DNA, the CDR3 is TGTGCCAGCCAGCCGCTCGGCGGCTCCTACGAGCAGTACTTC. This translates into CASQPLGGSYEQYF. The genes are TRBV6-5 and TRBJ2-7; D uncertain. CDR1 and CDR2 from the germline V gene are MNHEY and SVGAGI. The CDR3 consists of 14 residues. V was shortened by 8 bases and J by 0 bases, with 14 bases between the two germline ends.

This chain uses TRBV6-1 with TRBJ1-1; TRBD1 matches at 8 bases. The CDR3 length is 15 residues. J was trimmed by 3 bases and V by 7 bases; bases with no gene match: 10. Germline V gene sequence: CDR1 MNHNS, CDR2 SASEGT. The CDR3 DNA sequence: TGTGCCAGCAATGTAAGGGACAGGCTGGACACTGAAGCTTTCTTT. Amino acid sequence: CASNVRDRLDTEAFF.

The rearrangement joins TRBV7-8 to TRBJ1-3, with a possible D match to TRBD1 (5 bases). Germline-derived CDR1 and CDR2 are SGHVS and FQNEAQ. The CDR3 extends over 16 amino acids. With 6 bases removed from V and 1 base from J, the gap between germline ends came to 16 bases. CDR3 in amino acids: CASRSMGGLSGNTIYF. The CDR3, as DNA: TGTGCCAGCAGGTCGATGGGGGGGTTATCTGGAAACACCATATATTTT.

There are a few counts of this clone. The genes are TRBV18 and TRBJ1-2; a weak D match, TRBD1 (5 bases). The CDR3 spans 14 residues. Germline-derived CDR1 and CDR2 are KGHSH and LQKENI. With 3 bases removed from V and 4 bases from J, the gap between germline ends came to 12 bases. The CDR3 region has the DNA TGTGCCAGCTCACCTTCACAGGAGTTCTATGGCTACACCTTC. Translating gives CASSPSQEFYGYTF.

DNA of the CDR3: TGTGCCAGCAGTTTTTACGGCGGAAACACCATATATTTT. Its translation is CASSFYGGNTIYF. V gene TRBV12-3 or TRBV12-4 combines with J gene TRBJ1-3; D is unresolved. Between the trimmed V and J ends, which lost 3 bases and 4 bases, there was a span of 7 bases. This CDR3 is built from 13 residues.

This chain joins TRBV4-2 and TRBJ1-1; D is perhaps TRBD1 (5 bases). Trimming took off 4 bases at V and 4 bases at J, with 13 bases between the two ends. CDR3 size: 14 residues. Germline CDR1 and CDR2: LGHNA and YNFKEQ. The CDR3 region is CASSPGGDVTEAFF. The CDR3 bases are TGTGCCAGCAGCCCCGGAGGGGATGTCACTGAAGCTTTCTTT.

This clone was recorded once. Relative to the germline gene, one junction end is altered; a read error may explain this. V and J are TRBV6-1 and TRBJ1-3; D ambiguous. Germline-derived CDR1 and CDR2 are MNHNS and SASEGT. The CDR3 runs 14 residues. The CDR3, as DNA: TGTGCCAGCATTGAAGACTCGGCTGGAAACACCATATATTTT. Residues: CASIEDSAGNTIYF.

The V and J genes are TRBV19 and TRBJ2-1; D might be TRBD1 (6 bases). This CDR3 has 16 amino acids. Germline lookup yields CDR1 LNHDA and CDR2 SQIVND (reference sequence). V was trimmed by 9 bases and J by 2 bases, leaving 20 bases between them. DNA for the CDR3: TGTGCCAGCCTTGAATTCCCAGGGGCAGCCTACAATGAGCAGTTCTTC. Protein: CASLEFPGAAYNEQFF.

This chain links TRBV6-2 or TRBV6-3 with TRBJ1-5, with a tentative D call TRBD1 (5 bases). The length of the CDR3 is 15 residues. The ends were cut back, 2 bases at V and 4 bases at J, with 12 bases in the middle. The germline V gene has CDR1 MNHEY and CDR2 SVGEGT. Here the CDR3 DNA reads TGTGCCAGCAGTTACCGAACCGGGGGGAATCAGCCCCAGCATTTT. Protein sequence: CASSYRTGGNQPQHF.

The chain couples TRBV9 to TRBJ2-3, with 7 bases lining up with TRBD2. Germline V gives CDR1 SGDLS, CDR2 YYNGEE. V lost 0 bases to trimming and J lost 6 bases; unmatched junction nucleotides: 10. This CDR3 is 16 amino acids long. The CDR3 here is CASSVGGNSGADTQYF. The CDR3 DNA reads TGTGCCAGCAGCGTAGGGGGAAACAGCGGGGCGGATACGCAGTATTTT. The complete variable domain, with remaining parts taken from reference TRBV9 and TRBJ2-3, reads DSGVTQTPKHLITATGQRVTLRCSPRSGDLSVYWYQQSLDQGLQFLIQYYNGEERAKGNILERFSAQQFPDLHSELNLSSLELGDSALYFCASSVGGNSGADTQYFGPGTRLTVL.

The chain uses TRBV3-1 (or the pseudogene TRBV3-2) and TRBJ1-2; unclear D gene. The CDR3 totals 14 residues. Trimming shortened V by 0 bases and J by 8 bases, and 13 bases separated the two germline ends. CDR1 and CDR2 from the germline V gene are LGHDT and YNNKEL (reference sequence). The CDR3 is CASSQDVGHGGYTF. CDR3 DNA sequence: TGTGCCAGCAGCCAAGATGTGGGTCATGGAGGCTACACCTTC.

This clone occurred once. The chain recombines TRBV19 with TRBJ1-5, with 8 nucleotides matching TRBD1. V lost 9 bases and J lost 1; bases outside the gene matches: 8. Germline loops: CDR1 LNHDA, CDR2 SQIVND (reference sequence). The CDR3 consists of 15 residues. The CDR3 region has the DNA TGTGCCAGCCTGGGACAGGCAGGCAGCAATCAGCCCCAGCATTTT. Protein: CASLGQAGSNQPQHF. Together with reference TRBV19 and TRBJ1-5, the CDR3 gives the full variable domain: DGGITQSPKYLFRKEGQNVTLSCEQNLNHDAMYWYRQDPGQGLRLIYYSQIVNDFQKGDIAEGYSVSREKKESFPLTVTSAQKNPTAFYLCASLGQAGSNQPQHFGDGTRLSIL.

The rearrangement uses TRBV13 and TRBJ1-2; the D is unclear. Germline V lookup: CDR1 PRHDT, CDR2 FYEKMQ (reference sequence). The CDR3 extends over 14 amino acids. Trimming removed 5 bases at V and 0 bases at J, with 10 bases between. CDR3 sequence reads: CASSRNGPNYGYTF. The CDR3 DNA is TGTGCCAGCAGCCGAAATGGTCCTAACTATGGCTACACCTTC.

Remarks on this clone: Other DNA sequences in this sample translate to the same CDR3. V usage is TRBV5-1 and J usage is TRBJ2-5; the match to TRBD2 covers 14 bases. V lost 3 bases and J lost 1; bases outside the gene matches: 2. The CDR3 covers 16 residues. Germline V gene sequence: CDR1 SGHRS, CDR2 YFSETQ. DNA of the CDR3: TGCGCCAGCAGCTCCGGACTAGCGGGGGGCCAAGAGACCCAGTACTTC. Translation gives CASSSGLAGGQETQYF.

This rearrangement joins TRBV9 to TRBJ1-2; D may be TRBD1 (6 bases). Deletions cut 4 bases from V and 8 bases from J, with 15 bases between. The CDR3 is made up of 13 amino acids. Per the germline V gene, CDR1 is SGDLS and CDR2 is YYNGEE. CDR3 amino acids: CASSPAGGYGYTF. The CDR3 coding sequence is TGTGCCAGCAGCCCAGCGGGGGGCTACGGCTACACCTTC.

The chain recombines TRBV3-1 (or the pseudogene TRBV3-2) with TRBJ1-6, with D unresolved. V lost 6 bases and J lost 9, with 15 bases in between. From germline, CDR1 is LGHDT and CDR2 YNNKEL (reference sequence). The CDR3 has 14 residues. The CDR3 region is CASSLSGEASPLHF. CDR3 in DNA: TGTGCCAGCAGTCTGAGCGGGGAGGCTTCACCCCTCCACTTT.

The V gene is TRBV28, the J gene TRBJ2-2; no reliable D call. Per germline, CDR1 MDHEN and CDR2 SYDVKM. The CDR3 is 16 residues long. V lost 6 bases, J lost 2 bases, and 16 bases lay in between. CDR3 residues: CASRPRQQPNTGELFF. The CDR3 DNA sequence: TGTGCCAGCAGGCCCCGGCAGCAACCTAACACCGGGGAGCTGTTTTTT.

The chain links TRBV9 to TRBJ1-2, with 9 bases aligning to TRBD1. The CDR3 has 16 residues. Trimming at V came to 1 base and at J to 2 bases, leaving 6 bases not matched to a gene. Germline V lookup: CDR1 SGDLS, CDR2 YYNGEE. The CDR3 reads CASSVTGGILNYGYTF. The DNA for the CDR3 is TGTGCCAGCAGCGTAACAGGGGGCATCTTAAACTATGGCTACACCTTC.

The CDR3 spells CASTVQGRYSPLHF. The CDR3 region has the DNA TGTGCCAGCACAGTGCAGGGGCGATATTCACCCCTCCACTTT. The chain carries TRBV2 and TRBJ1-6, with a weak D call TRBD1 (6 bases). The germline CDR1 and CDR2 sequences are SNHLY and FYNNEI. This CDR3 is 14 amino acids long. Trimming removed 7 bases at V and 8 bases at J, with 15 bases between.

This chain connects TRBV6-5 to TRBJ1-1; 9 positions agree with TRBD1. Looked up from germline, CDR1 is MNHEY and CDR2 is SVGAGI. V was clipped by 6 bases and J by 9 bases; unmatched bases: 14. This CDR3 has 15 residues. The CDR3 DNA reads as TGTGCCAGCAGCGGTTACGTGGACAGGGGAACTAAAGCTTTCTTT. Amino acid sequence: CASSGYVDRGTKAFF.

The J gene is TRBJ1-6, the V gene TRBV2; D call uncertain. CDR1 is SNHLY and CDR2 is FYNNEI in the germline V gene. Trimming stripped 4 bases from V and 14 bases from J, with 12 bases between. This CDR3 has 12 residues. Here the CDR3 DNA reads TGTGCCAGCAGTGCCGGGCCGGACGCCCTCCACTTT. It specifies CASSAGPDALHF.

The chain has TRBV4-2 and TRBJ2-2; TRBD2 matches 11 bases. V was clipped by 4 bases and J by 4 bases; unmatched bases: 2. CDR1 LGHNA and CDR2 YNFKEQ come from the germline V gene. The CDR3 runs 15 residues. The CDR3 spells CASSLSGGATGELFF. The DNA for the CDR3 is TGTGCCAGCAGCCTTAGCGGGGGGGCCACCGGGGAGCTGTTTTTT.

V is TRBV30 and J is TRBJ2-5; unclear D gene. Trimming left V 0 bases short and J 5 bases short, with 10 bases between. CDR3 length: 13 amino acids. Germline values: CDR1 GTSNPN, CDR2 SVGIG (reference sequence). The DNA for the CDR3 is TGTGCCTGGAGTGTAACCAGGTCGGAGACCCAGTACTTC. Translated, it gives CAWSVTRSETQYF.

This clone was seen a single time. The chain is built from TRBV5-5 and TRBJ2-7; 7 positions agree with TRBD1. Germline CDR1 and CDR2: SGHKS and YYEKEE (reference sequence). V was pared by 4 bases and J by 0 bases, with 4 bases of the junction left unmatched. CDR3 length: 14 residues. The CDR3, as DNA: TGTGCCAGCAGCCTGACAGGGAGCTCCTACGAGCAGTACTTC. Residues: CASSLTGSSYEQYF.

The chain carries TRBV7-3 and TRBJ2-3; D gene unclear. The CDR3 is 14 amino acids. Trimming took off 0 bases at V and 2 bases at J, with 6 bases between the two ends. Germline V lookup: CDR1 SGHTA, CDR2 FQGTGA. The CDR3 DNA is TGTGCCAGCAGCTTAACTAGGTACACAGATACGCAGTATTTT. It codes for CASSLTRYTDTQYF.

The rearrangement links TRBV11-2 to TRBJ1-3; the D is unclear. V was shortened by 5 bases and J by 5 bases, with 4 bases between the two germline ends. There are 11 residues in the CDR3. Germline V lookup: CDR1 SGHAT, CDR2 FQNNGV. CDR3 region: CASSLRNTIYF. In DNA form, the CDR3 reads TGTGCCAGCAGCCTTAGAAACACCATATATTTT.

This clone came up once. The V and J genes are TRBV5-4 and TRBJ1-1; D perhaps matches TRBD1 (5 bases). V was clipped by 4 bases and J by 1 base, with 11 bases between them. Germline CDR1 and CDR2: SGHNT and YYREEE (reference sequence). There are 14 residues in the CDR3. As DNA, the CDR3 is TGTGCCAGCAGCCTCGCAGGGAAGAACACTGAAGCTTTCTTT. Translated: CASSLAGKNTEAFF.